Shown below are 21 T cell receptor beta chains from a single sample sequenced in a study of blood T cell repertoires in COVID-19. Sequencing was performed with immunoSEQ multiplex PCR; in TCRdb, only in-frame clones are kept and a portion is missing. Of approximately 400,000 clones listed, about 87% are singletons. The sequenced sample consisted of peripheral blood. The receptors originated from a woman aged 45-60 years with COVID-19, enrolled during active disease.

V is TRBV5-1 and J is TRBJ2-3; D may be TRBD2 (6 bases). CDR1 is SGHRS, CDR2 YFSETQ, per germline. The length of the CDR3 is 19 residues. V shed 4 bases and J shed 0 bases, with 24 bases lying between them. CDR3 sequence reads: CASSTPSKFTGTSTDTQYF. In DNA form, the CDR3 reads TGCGCCAGCAGCACCCCTTCAAAGTTTACCGGGACTAGCACAGATACGCAGTATTTT.

The J gene is TRBJ1-2, the V gene TRBV14; 7 nucleotides match TRBD1. V dropped 4 bases and J dropped 3; count of bases not matched to a gene: 5. From germline, CDR1 is SGHDN and CDR2 FVKESK. The CDR3 consists of 14 residues. This CDR3 reads CASSPLTGYYGYTF. The CDR3 DNA is TGTGCCAGCAGCCCCCTGACAGGGTACTATGGCTACACCTTC. Complete variable domain (other parts from reference TRBV14 and TRBJ1-2): EAGVTQFPSHSVIEKGQTVTLRCDPISGHDNLYWYRRVMGKEIKFLLHFVKESKQDESGMPNNRFLAERTGGTYSTLKVQPAELEDSGVYFCASSPLTGYYGYTFGSGTRLTVV.

The chain carries TRBV4-1 and TRBJ1-2; TRBD1 is a possible D gene (5 bases). Germline lookup yields CDR1 MGHRA and CDR2 YSYEKL. This CDR3 spans 15 amino acids. Trimming left V 3 bases short and J 6 bases short, with 17 bases between. In DNA form, the CDR3 reads TGCGCCAGCAGCCAGGCAGGGAGCGGGAGCCATGGCTACACCTTC. As protein: CASSQAGSGSHGYTF.

The chain uses TRBV2 and TRBJ2-3; D remains unclear. V gave up 6 bases and J gave up 6 bases, with 13 bases separating them. This CDR3 has 13 amino acids. The germline gives CDR1 SNHLY, CDR2 FYNNEI. CDR3 in amino acids: CASSWNPRDTQYF. Here the CDR3 DNA reads TGTGCCAGCAGCTGGAACCCGCGGGATACGCAGTATTTT.

The CDR3 is CAWGDSPNTEAFF. In nucleotides, the CDR3 is TGTGCCTGGGGGGACAGTCCGAACACTGAAGCTTTCTTT. The chain joins TRBV30 to TRBJ1-1; TRBD1 agrees at 7 bases. J was trimmed by 1 base and V by 5 bases; bases with no gene match: 4. The CDR3 runs 13 residues. From germline, CDR1 is GTSNPN and CDR2 SVGIG (reference sequence). The whole variable domain, remainder taken from reference TRBV30 and TRBJ1-1, is SQTIHQWPATLVQPVGSPLSLECTVEGTSNPNLYWYRQAAGRGLQLLFYSVGIGQISSEVPQNLSASRPQDRQFILSSKKLLLSDSGFYLCAWGDSPNTEAFFGQGTRLTVV.

The chain combines TRBV5-4 with TRBJ2-3; D perhaps matches TRBD1 (6 bases). Germline V gives CDR1 SGHNT, CDR2 YYREEE (reference sequence). V lost 4 bases and J lost 0, with 12 bases in between. There are 15 residues in the CDR3. This CDR3 is CASSADGTSTDTQYF. DNA of the CDR3: TGTGCCAGCAGCGCGGACGGGACAAGCACAGATACGCAGTATTTT.

The CDR3 reads CASGQVHEQFF. CDR3 in DNA: TGTGCCTCAGGACAGGTCCATGAGCAGTTCTTC. This sequence joins TRBV30 and TRBJ2-1, with 7 nucleotides matching TRBD1. Germline loops: CDR1 GTSNPN, CDR2 SVGIG (reference sequence). Unmatched junction bases numbered 5, after V lost 7 bases and J lost 8 bases. The CDR3 contains 11 residues.

CDR3 sequence (DNA): TGTGCCAGCAGTGAAACGCGCTCCTACGAGCAGTACTTC. It yields the protein CASSETRSYEQYF. The genes are TRBV2 and TRBJ2-7; D uncertain. CDR3 length: 13 residues. V shed 2 bases and J shed 0 bases, with 5 bases lying between them. The germline gives CDR1 SNHLY, CDR2 FYNNEI. Variable domain in full (rest from reference TRBV2 and TRBJ2-7): EPEVTQTPSHQVTQMGQEVILRCVPISNHLYFYWYRQILGQKVEFLVSFYNNEISEKSEIFDDQFSVERPDGSNFTLKIRSTKLEDSAMYFCASSETRSYEQYFGPGTRLTVT.

The chain combines TRBV6-1 with TRBJ2-5; possibly TRBD2 for D (6 bases). The germline gives CDR1 MNHNS, CDR2 SASEGT. V lost 2 bases, J lost 5 bases, and 12 bases lay in between. The CDR3 is made up of 14 amino acids. The CDR3 DNA follows: TGTGCCAGCAGTGAAACGGGGCGGGGTGAGACCCAGTACTTC. Translated: CASSETGRGETQYF.

The rearrangement uses TRBV24-1 and TRBJ2-5; a possible D gene is TRBD1 (6 bases). Germline CDR1 and CDR2: KGHDR and SFDVKD. This CDR3 region has 16 residues. Trimming left V 4 bases short and J 1 base short, with 15 bases between. The CDR3 bases are TGTGCCACCAGTGACTTCAGTAGGGGGTTCCAAGAGACCCAGTACTTC. This encodes CATSDFSRGFQETQYF.

The CDR3 loop is CASSQEGGYTEAFF. The CDR3 DNA is TGTGCCAGCAGCCAAGAAGGGGGTTACACTGAAGCTTTCTTT. This chain uses TRBV3-1 (or the pseudogene TRBV3-2) with TRBJ1-1, with D possibly matching TRBD1 (6 bases). The CDR3 loop spans 14 amino acids. Germline values: CDR1 LGHDT, CDR2 YNNKEL (reference sequence). V lost 0 bases and J lost 3, with 8 bases in between.

The V and J genes are TRBV6-4 and TRBJ2-2; D is ambiguous. Trimming removed 5 bases from V and 0 bases from J, with 7 bases in between. This CDR3 comprises 14 residues. Germline V lookup: CDR1 MRHNA, CDR2 SNTAGT. The CDR3 sequence: CASSQQPNTGELFF. The CDR3 DNA sequence: TGTGCCAGCAGTCAACAGCCGAACACCGGGGAGCTGTTTTTT.

The J gene is TRBJ2-1, the V gene TRBV30; D gene unclear. CDR3 length: 12 amino acids. Trimming took 3 bases from V and 4 from J, leaving 7 bases between them. CDR1 is GTSNPN and CDR2 is SVGIG in the germline V gene (reference sequence). This chain's CDR3 is CAWSQSYNEQFF. The CDR3, as DNA: TGTGCCTGGAGCCAGTCTTACAATGAGCAGTTCTTC.

The count of this clone is one. Written as DNA, the CDR3 is TGTGCCAGCAGTGAATACAGGGGGTACTCCTACGAGCAGTACTTC. Encoded protein: CASSEYRGYSYEQYF. The gene calls are TRBV6-1 and TRBJ2-7; 8 bases agree with TRBD1. CDR1 and CDR2 from the germline V gene are MNHNS and SASEGT. This CDR3 is 15 amino acids long. J lost 0 bases, V lost 2 bases, and 3 bases had no gene match.

The chain links TRBV5-1 to TRBJ2-7, with 11 nucleotides matching TRBD1. Germline assignment: CDR1 SGHRS and CDR2 YFSETQ. V dropped 4 bases and J dropped 7; count of bases not matched to a gene: 4. The CDR3 has 13 amino acids. The CDR3 DNA is TGCGCCAGCAGCGCCCGGGACAGGGGGGAGCAGTACTTC. Translation: CASSARDRGEQYF.

The J gene is TRBJ2-2, the V gene TRBV7-9; D unclear. CDR3 length: 15 residues. The V end lost 5 bases, the J end lost 6 bases, and 16 bases lay between the germline ends. Germline CDR1 SEHNR, CDR2 FQNEAQ (reference sequence). CDR3 protein: CASSPPLPRAGELFF. CDR3 DNA: TGTGCCAGCAGCCCTCCGCTCCCCCGAGCCGGGGAGCTGTTTTTT. The variable domain in full, completed from reference TRBV7-9 and TRBJ2-2, reads DTGVSQNPRHKITKRGQNVTFRCDPISEHNRLYWYRQTLGQGPEFLTYFQNEAQLEKSRLLSDRFSAERPKGSFSTLEIQRTEQGDSAMYLCASSPPLPRAGELFFGEGSRLTVL.

This rearrangement joins TRBV6-5 to TRBJ2-1; 11 bases align to TRBD2. J was trimmed by 6 bases and V by 6 bases; bases with no gene match: 7. CDR1 and CDR2 from the germline V gene are MNHEY and SVGAGI. CDR3 length: 15 amino acids. CDR3 amino acids: CASRIPGLAGNEQFF. CDR3 DNA sequence: TGTGCCAGCAGGATCCCCGGACTAGCGGGCAATGAGCAGTTCTTC.

The chain combines TRBV11-3 with TRBJ2-3; a weak D match, TRBD1 (6 bases). Between the trimmed V and J ends, which lost 5 bases and 1 base, there was a span of 10 bases. CDR3 length: 14 residues. Germline assignment: CDR1 SGHNT and CDR2 YENEEA. The chain's CDR3 is CASSHGGGTDTQYF. CDR3 in DNA: TGTGCCAGCAGCCATGGGGGCGGCACAGATACGCAGTATTTT.

The V and J genes are TRBV30 and TRBJ1-1; 8 nucleotides agree with TRBD1. The length of the CDR3 is 14 residues. From germline, CDR1 is GTSNPN and CDR2 SVGIG (reference sequence). Trimming at V came to 3 bases and at J to 6 bases, leaving 9 bases not matched to a gene. The CDR3, as DNA: TGTGCCTGGAGAGATGGACAGGGTCACCCTGAAGCTTTCTTT. Its protein product is CAWRDGQGHPEAFF.

As for this clone: In the same sample, other DNA sequences code for this CDR3. V usage is TRBV7-2 and J usage is TRBJ1-1; maybe TRBD1 (5 bases). The CDR3 spans 13 residues. Looked up from germline, CDR1 is SGHTA and CDR2 is FQGNSA. The ends were cut back, 2 bases at V and 4 bases at J, with 8 bases in the middle. CDR3 nucleotide sequence: TGTGCCAGCAGCTTACAGGGTGCCACTGAAGCTTTCTTT. This sequence encodes CASSLQGATEAFF.

The rearrangement joins TRBV28 to TRBJ2-7; the match to TRBD1 covers 8 bases. Germline V gives CDR1 MDHEN, CDR2 SYDVKM. Losses at the gene ends were 8 bases for V and 2 bases for J; bases not matched to a gene: 11. This CDR3 region has 15 residues. The CDR3: CASFHHGQGAYEQYF. The DNA for the CDR3 is TGTGCCAGCTTCCATCATGGACAGGGCGCCTACGAGCAGTACTTC.